Described below is a single T cell receptor (beta chain) sequence and its context. Only in-frame clones appear in the TCRdb table, and some are missing; sequencing was by immunoSEQ multiplex PCR. Of approximately 340,000 clones in the sample, roughly 94% are singletons; the top ten hold 3.5% to 4.5%. The data originate from a study of Ad26.COV2.S vaccination and SARS-CoV-2 variants. This TCR derives from a human donor who had recovered from COVID-19. The specimen was peripheral blood, collected after recovery from COVID-19.

The CDR3 spells CASSSRTNLNTEAFF. CDR3 in DNA: TGTGCCAGCAGCTCCCGGACAAATTTGAACACTGAAGCTTTCTTT. V usage is TRBV7-8 and J usage is TRBJ1-1; TRBD1 is a possible D gene (5 bases). V lost 4 bases, J lost 0 bases, and 12 bases lay in between. The germline CDR1 and CDR2 sequences are SGHVS and FQNEAQ. The CDR3 is 15 residues long.